The 26 T cell receptor beta chains listed next were all sequenced from one sample in a study of blood T cells in healthy people across ages. A second PCR, run for about 7 to 12 cycles, used a sample-barcoded 5' primer plus a J-beta primer mix. MiXCR was run by TCRdb on the 5' RACE reads, yielding one entry per CDR3 protein. The sample records 700,000 to 900,000 distinct CDR3 sequences, about 53% being singletons. The material sequenced was blood. The receptors here all came from a man aged 80 or over in good health.

The chain is built from TRBV7-9 and TRBJ2-3, with D tentatively TRBD1 or TRBD2 (5 bases each). Germline V CDR1 and CDR2: SEHNR, FQNEAQ (reference sequence). CDR3 length: 16 residues. The germline V and J ends were trimmed by 4 bases and 14 bases, with 28 bases remaining between them. The CDR3 reads CASSSYQGREHRYAYF. For the CDR3, the DNA is TGTGCCAGCAGCTCCTATCAGGGACGAGAACACAGATACGCGTATTTT.

A note on this clonotype: It may be a read error: a sequence one base away is much more abundant. The chain is built from TRBV6-5 and TRBJ1-2; D is possibly TRBD1 (6 bases). Germline CDR1 MNHEY, CDR2 SVGAGI. Trimming cost V 5 bases and J 6 bases, with 13 bases left between them. The CDR3 spans 13 residues. The CDR3 DNA is TGTGCCAGCAGTCCCGGACAGATCCATGGCTACACCTTC. This sequence encodes CASSPGQIHGYTF.

This clonotype showed up just a few times. The chain has TRBV4-2 and TRBJ2-3, with 10 bases fitting TRBD1. CDR1 is LGHNA, CDR2 YNFKEQ, per germline. This CDR3 has 15 amino acids. V was pared by 4 bases and J by 5 bases, with 6 bases of the junction left unmatched. The CDR3 protein is CASSPKGQGIDTQYF. The CDR3 coding sequence is TGTGCCAGCAGCCCCAAGGGACAGGGGATAGATACGCAGTATTTT.

This clonotype showed up just a few times. V gene TRBV5-1 combines with J gene TRBJ2-7, with D perhaps matching TRBD1 (6 bases). Germline CDR1 and CDR2: SGHRS and YFSETQ. CDR3 length equals 14 residues. V was clipped by 5 bases and J by 0 bases, with 12 bases between them. This CDR3 is CASSMGTTSYEQYF. The CDR3 DNA follows: TGCGCCAGCAGTATGGGGACAACCTCCTACGAGCAGTACTTC.

The CDR3 region is CATSNFTGPTNEKLFF. CDR3 sequence (DNA): TGTGCCACCAGCAATTTCACAGGGCCCACTAATGAAAAACTGTTTTTT. This chain connects TRBV15 to TRBJ1-4; possibly TRBD1 for D (6 bases). Trimming left V 4 bases short and J 2 bases short, with 14 bases between. Germline lookup yields CDR1 LNHNV and CDR2 YYDKDF (reference sequence). CDR3 length: 16 amino acids.

The chain is built from TRBV20-1 and TRBJ2-7, with TRBD1 identical over 7 bases. The CDR3 is made up of 13 amino acids. V was pared by 8 bases and J by 0 bases, with 7 bases of the junction left unmatched. Germline-derived CDR1 and CDR2 are DFQATT and SNEGSKA (reference sequence). This CDR3 is CSTGDRISYEQYF. In DNA form, the CDR3 reads TGCAGTACCGGGGACAGAATCTCCTACGAGCAGTACTTC.

This chain joins TRBV5-1 and TRBJ2-4, with 8 positions matching TRBD1. The J call may be mistaken, given a closer DNA end match to TRBJ2-7. The CDR3 is made up of 15 amino acids. CDR1 is SGHRS, CDR2 YFSETQ, per germline. The CDR3 DNA reads as TGCGCCAGCAGCTCACAGGGGGGTCTCTGGGACGAGCAGTACTTC. This sequence encodes CASSSQGGLWDEQYF.

The V gene is TRBV28, the J gene TRBJ2-1, with D possibly being TRBD1 (6 bases). Germline-derived CDR1 and CDR2 are MDHEN and SYDVKM. There are 15 residues in the CDR3. V was shortened by 7 bases and J by 1 base, with 14 bases between the two germline ends. CDR3 sequence reads: CASKKSRGSYNEQFF. The CDR3 DNA follows: TGTGCCAGCAAAAAATCAAGGGGGTCCTACAATGAGCAGTTCTTC.

V usage is TRBV2 and J usage is TRBJ1-6; 9 nucleotides match TRBD1. This CDR3 contains 16 residues. The germline gives CDR1 SNHLY, CDR2 FYNNEI. After removal of 3 bases from V and 11 bases from J, the junction contained 11 bases not matched to a gene. CDR3 DNA: TGTGCCAGCAGTGACGGTGGGACAGGGAGGACGACACCCCTCCACTTT. Its protein is CASSDGGTGRTTPLHF.

The J gene is TRBJ1-1, the V gene TRBV20-1; unclear D gene. CDR3 length equals 12 residues. CDR1 is DFQATT, CDR2 SNEGSKA, per germline (reference sequence). V was shortened by 5 bases and J by 6 bases, with 13 bases between the two germline ends. The CDR3 nucleotides are TGCAGTGCTGGCCGCGCCAGCTCTGAAGCTTTCTTT. This gives the protein CSAGRASSEAFF.

The V and J genes are TRBV7-9 and TRBJ1-5; 8 nucleotides align to TRBD1. The J segment lost 5 bases and the V segment lost 5 bases, leaving 5 bases of the junction unmatched. CDR3 length: 14 amino acids. Looked up from germline, CDR1 is SEHNR and CDR2 is FQNEAQ (reference sequence). The CDR3: CASSPGQGHQPQHF. The CDR3 DNA follows: TGTGCCAGCAGCCCAGGACAGGGCCATCAGCCCCAGCATTTT.

The CDR3 protein is CASSSLTSGRGDTQYF. In DNA, the CDR3 is TGTGCCAGCAGCTCCTTGACTAGCGGGAGAGGAGATACGCAGTATTTT. V usage is TRBV7-2 and J usage is TRBJ2-3, with 12 bases identical to TRBD2. This CDR3 region has 16 residues. CDR1 is SGHTA and CDR2 is FQGNSA in the germline V gene. Trimming cost V 4 bases and J 5 bases; bases outside gene matches: 7.

The CDR3 sequence: CSALPQTYEQYF. CDR3 sequence (DNA): TGCAGTGCCCTACCCCAAACATACGAGCAGTACTTC. The rearrangement joins TRBV20-1 to TRBJ2-7; the D is unclear. This CDR3 contains 12 residues. Germline V lookup: CDR1 DFQATT, CDR2 SNEGSKA (reference sequence). V gave up 6 bases and J gave up 4 bases, with 13 bases separating them.

This rearrangement joins TRBV7-8 to TRBJ2-1, with TRBD1 matching over 8 bases. The trim removed 6 bases at V and 7 bases at J, leaving 14 bases unmatched. The CDR3 is made up of 16 amino acids. Germline V gives CDR1 SGHVS, CDR2 FQNEAQ. CDR3 coding DNA: TGTGCCAGCAGAGAGGGGCGCAGGGGGCGCTTAAATGAGCAGTTCTTC. It yields the protein CASREGRRGRLNEQFF.

The rearrangement joins TRBV28 to TRBJ2-7; unclear D gene. The germline CDR1 and CDR2 sequences are MDHEN and SYDVKM. The CDR3 runs 12 residues. The V gene lost 10 bases and the J gene lost 2 bases, with 12 bases spanning the gap. The CDR3 loop reads CATEDGPYEQYF. CDR3 sequence (DNA): TGTGCCACCGAGGACGGACCCTACGAGCAGTACTTC.

This clonotype was counted a few times. This rearrangement joins TRBV11-1 to TRBJ2-1, with 8 bases identical to TRBD1. CDR1 is SGHAT and CDR2 is FQDESV in the germline V gene (reference sequence). This CDR3 is 13 amino acids long. The ends lost 5 bases at V and 6 bases at J; junction bases unmatched: 3. The DNA for the CDR3 is TGTGCCAGCAGCCGGACAGGGCCCAATGAGCAGTTCTTC. This sequence encodes CASSRTGPNEQFF.

The chain links TRBV7-2 to TRBJ2-3; D possibly corresponds to TRBD1 (7 bases). This CDR3 comprises 16 residues. V was shortened by 4 bases and J by 0 bases, with 14 bases between the two germline ends. The germline CDR1 and CDR2 sequences are SGHTA and FQGNSA. The CDR3 protein is CASSYQAGGSTDTQYF. The CDR3, as DNA: TGTGCCAGCAGCTACCAGGCAGGGGGGAGCACAGATACGCAGTATTTT.

By sample share, this clonotype is medium-sized. The chain uses TRBV14 and TRBJ2-7; the match to TRBD1 covers 10 bases. Germline-derived CDR1 and CDR2 are SGHDN and FVKESK. V lost 4 bases, J lost 3 bases, and 6 bases stayed unmatched. This CDR3 has 15 residues. CDR3 protein: CASSRGTGEGYEQYF. CDR3 nucleotide sequence: TGTGCCAGCAGCCGAGGGACAGGGGAAGGCTACGAGCAGTACTTC.

This clonotype was seen only a few times. The chain combines TRBV15 with TRBJ2-2; tentative D call: TRBD1 (5 bases). The V end was cut by 1 base, the J end by 1 base, with 7 bases between. The CDR3 is 15 amino acids. Germline-derived CDR1 and CDR2 are LNHNV and YYDKDF (reference sequence). The CDR3 DNA is TGTGCCACCAGCAGAGGAGGACAGAACACCGGGGAGCTGTTTTTT. Protein: CATSRGGQNTGELFF.

The sample holds a few counts of this clonotype. The chain uses TRBV7-2 and TRBJ2-1; no clear D gene. V was clipped by 5 bases and J by 9 bases, with 17 bases between them. The CDR3 spans 14 residues. Germline CDR1 and CDR2: SGHTA and FQGNSA. CDR3 amino acids: CASSNYGVTSEQFF. The CDR3 DNA reads as TGTGCCAGCAGCAACTACGGAGTCACCAGTGAGCAGTTCTTC.

This chain connects TRBV9 to TRBJ2-7, with D hard to call. Germline V gene data show CDR1 as SGDLS and CDR2 as YYNGEE. The CDR3 length is 14 residues. V lost 2 bases, J lost 3 bases, and 12 bases lay in between. The CDR3 DNA sequence: TGTGCCAGCAGCGTTGGGGTAGATATCTACGAGCAGTACTTC. It specifies CASSVGVDIYEQYF.

The chain has TRBV20-1 and TRBJ2-1, with D perhaps TRBD2 (5 bases). V was shortened by 7 bases and J by 5 bases, with 12 bases between the two germline ends. CDR1 and CDR2 from the germline V gene are DFQATT and SNEGSKA (reference sequence). This CDR3 is built from 12 residues. DNA for the CDR3: TGCAGTGGAGTGGGGAGCAACAATGAGCAGTTCTTC. Translated, it gives CSGVGSNNEQFF.

The table lists this clonotype with a few counts. The chain uses TRBV20-1 and TRBJ2-5, with 8 bases matching TRBD2. This CDR3 is built from 13 residues. The germline CDR1 and CDR2 sequences are DFQATT and SNEGSKA (reference sequence). V lost 4 bases to trimming and J lost 5 bases; unmatched junction nucleotides: 6. The CDR3 is CSATREGRETQYF. The DNA of the CDR3 is TGCAGTGCTACCCGGGAGGGCCGGGAGACCCAGTACTTC.

This clonotype was picked up one time. The chain combines TRBV7-6 with TRBJ2-1; D possibly corresponds to TRBD1 (7 bases). The CDR3 has 16 amino acids. CDR1 is SGHVS, CDR2 FNYEAQ, per germline. V lost 3 bases and J 12 bases, leaving 24 bases between the germline ends. CDR3: CASSFPTGRDQGGQFF. The DNA for the CDR3 is TGTGCCAGCAGCTTTCCGACAGGGCGGGACCAAGGGGGGCAGTTCTTC.

The chain couples TRBV7-2 to TRBJ2-1, with D hard to call. Judging by the DNA end, TRBJ2-7 fits better; the J call may be wrong. Germline CDR1 is SGHTA and CDR2 is FQGNSA. This CDR3 is 13 amino acids long. The CDR3 nucleotides are TGTGCCAGCAGCACCTTTAGGAGCAATGAGCAGTACTTC. This codes for CASSTFRSNEQYF.

V and J are TRBV20-1 and TRBJ2-3, with TRBD2 matching 11 bases. CDR1 and CDR2 from the germline V gene are DFQATT and SNEGSKA (reference sequence). The CDR3 contains 14 residues. V lost 3 bases and J lost 13; bases outside the gene matches: 12. CDR3: CSARRAVAGGVEYF. The CDR3 DNA is TGCAGTGCTAGGAGGGCGGTAGCGGGAGGGGTGGAGTATTTT.